These T cell receptor beta chains were read from a single sample in a study of OX40 agonist ivuxolimab in advanced cancers. Method: immunoSEQ multiplex PCR; TCRdb's copy keeps in-frame clones and lacks some. This sample has 35,000 to 50,000 clones, with more than 75% found just once. The starting material was CD4+ or CD8+ T cells sorted from blood, obtained in a trial of the OX40 agonist ivuxolimab. These receptors were obtained from an adult with an advanced solid tumor such as melanoma, head and neck, liver or kidney cancer. Both conserved end residues are part of each CDR3. Fields, in order: D gene, V gene, J gene, clone size, CDR3 DNA, CDR3 protein. D genes are given only for firm matches. Not every row has a clone size; where given, it reads once, few, many or a size class.

TRBD2	TRBV7-9	TRBJ2-1	.	TGTGCCAGCAGCTTAGCGCCTAGCGGGGCGCACAATGAGCAGTTCTTC	CASSLAPSGAHNEQFF
.	TRBV6-6	TRBJ2-3	once	TGTGCCAGCAGTTCCCGGGGAGAGGATACGCAGTATTTT	CASSSRGEDTQYF
TRBD1	TRBV30	TRBJ1-2	.	TGTGCCTGGAGTGTTACCCAGGGGGGTGGCTACACCTTC	CAWSVTQGGGYTF
TRBD2	TRBV7-7	TRBJ2-1	.	TGTGCTAGCAGCTTAAGCCTAGCGGGAGGGCCGGGTGAGCAGTTCTTC	CASSLSLAGGPGEQFF
TRBD2	TRBV5-1	TRBJ2-7	.	TGCGCCAGCAGCTATCGGACTAGCGGAGACTACGAGCAGTACTTC	CASSYRTSGDYEQYF
.	TRBV10-3	TRBJ1-6	.	TGTGCCATCGAGGGAGATAATTCACCCCTCCACTTT	CAIEGDNSPLHF
.	TRBV12-5	TRBJ1-2	.	TGTGCTAGTGGTCCCGGGGGCTACTATGGCTACACCTTC	CASGPGGYYGYTF
.	TRBV5-1	TRBJ1-1	.	TGCGCCAGCAGCTTGGGTGACAGTGCCGTCGAAGCTTTCTTT	CASSLGDSAVEAFF
.	TRBV6-6	TRBJ2-7	.	TGTGCCAGCAGTCCATGGGGGTCCGAGCAGTACTTC	CASSPWGSEQYF
.	TRBV12-5	TRBJ1-1	.	TGTGCTAGTGGTCCCCAGGGGATGGGGACTGAAGCTTTCTTT	CASGPQGMGTEAFF
.	TRBV27	TRBJ2-3	.	TGTGCCAGCAGTTTATATCTCCCAGCTAGCACAGATACGCAGTATTTT	CASSLYLPASTDTQYF
.	TRBV7-9	TRBJ1-1	.	TGTGCCAGCAGCTTAGCGGGCAGGGCAAGGTCCTGGAACACTGAAGCTTTCTTT	CASSLAGRARSWNTEAFF
TRBD1	TRBV11-2	TRBJ2-7	.	TGTGCCAGCAGCTTGGACAGGGGTCTGGACGAGCAGTACTTC	CASSLDRGLDEQYF
.	TRBV27	TRBJ1-6	.	TGTGCCAGCTGCGCCTCACAACTCTATAATTCACCCCTCCACTTT	CASCASQLYNSPLHF
.	TRBV7-8	TRBJ2-6	once	TGTGCCAGCAGCTTAGTGGTTGGGTTTCCAAGCCCCTCTGGGGCCAACGTCCTGACTTTC	CASSLVVGFPSPSGANVLTF
.	TRBV6-1	TRBJ2-2	.	TGTGCCAGCAGTGGGGTGGACCCGAACACCGGGGAGCTGTTTTTT	CASSGVDPNTGELFF